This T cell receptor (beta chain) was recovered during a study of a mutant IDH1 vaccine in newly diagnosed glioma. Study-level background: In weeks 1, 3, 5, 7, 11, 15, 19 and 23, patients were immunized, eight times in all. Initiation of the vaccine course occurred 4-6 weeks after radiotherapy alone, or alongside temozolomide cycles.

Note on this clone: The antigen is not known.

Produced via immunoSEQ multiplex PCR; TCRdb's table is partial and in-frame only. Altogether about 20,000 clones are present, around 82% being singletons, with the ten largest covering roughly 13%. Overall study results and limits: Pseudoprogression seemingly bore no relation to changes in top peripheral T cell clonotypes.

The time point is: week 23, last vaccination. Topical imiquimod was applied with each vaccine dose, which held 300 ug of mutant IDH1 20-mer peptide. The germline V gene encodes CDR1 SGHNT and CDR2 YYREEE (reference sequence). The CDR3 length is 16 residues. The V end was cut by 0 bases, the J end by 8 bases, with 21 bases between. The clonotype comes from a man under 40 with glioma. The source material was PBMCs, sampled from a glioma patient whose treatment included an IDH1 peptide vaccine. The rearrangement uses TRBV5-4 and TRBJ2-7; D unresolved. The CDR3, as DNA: TGTGCCAGCAGCTTGGTGGGCCGGACCGATCCTACGAAGCAGTACTTC. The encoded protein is CASSLVGRTDPTKQYF.